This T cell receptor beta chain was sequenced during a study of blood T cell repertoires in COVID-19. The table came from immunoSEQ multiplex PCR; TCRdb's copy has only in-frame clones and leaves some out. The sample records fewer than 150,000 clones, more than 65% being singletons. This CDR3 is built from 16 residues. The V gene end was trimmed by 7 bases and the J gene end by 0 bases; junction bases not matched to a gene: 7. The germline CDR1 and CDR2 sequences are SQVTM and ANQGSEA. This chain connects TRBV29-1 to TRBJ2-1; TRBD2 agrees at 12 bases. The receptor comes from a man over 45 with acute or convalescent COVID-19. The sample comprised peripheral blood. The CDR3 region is CSASTSGGSSYNEQFF. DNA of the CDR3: TGCAGCGCCTCGACTAGCGGGGGAAGCTCCTACAATGAGCAGTTCTTC.